The 30 T cell receptor beta chains listed next were all sequenced from one sample in a study of blood T cell repertoires in COVID-19. Assay used: immunoSEQ multiplex PCR; TCRdb lists only in-frame clones, some missing. The sample lists roughly 100,000 clones, about four fifths occurring once. The specimen sequenced was peripheral blood. These receptors came from a human donor in a cohort sampled during active COVID-19.

The chain links TRBV5-1 to TRBJ2-7; a weak D match, TRBD2 (6 bases). The V end was cut by 2 bases, the J end by 4 bases, with 10 bases between. Germline values: CDR1 SGHRS, CDR2 YFSETQ. The CDR3 spans 13 residues. DNA of the CDR3: TGCGCCAGCAGCTTACCTCTAGCGTACGAGCAGTACTTC. Its protein product is CASSLPLAYEQYF.

This clone turned up a few times. As DNA, the CDR3 is TGTGCCAGCAGTTATCGGGGAGAGGGCACTGAAGCTTTCTTT. This encodes CASSYRGEGTEAFF. The chain carries TRBV6-2 or TRBV6-3 and TRBJ1-1; no reliable D call. The CDR3 extends over 14 amino acids. Germline V gene sequence: CDR1 MNHEY, CDR2 SVGEGT. The ends were cut back, 3 bases at V and 4 bases at J, with 12 bases in the middle.

The gene calls are TRBV12-5 and TRBJ2-7; 8 bases match TRBD2. This CDR3 spans 17 amino acids. Germline V gene data show CDR1 as LGHNT and CDR2 as FRNRAP. J gave up 2 bases and V 6 bases, and 15 bases lay outside the gene matches. In nucleotides, the CDR3 is TGTGCTAGTGGCCGTAGGAGCGGGGGCCTTTCCGCCTACGAGCAGTACTTC. Encoded protein: CASGRRSGGLSAYEQYF.

J is TRBJ1-3 and V is TRBV7-9, with a tentative D call TRBD1 (6 bases). The CDR3 is 14 residues long. Looked up from germline, CDR1 is SEHNR and CDR2 is FQNEAQ (reference sequence). The ends were cut back, 2 bases at V and 8 bases at J, with 13 bases in the middle. CDR3 nucleotide sequence: TGTGCCAGCAGCTTAAGCTTGGGGGCGGACACCATATATTTT. Translated, it gives CASSLSLGADTIYF.

There are a few counts of this clone. The junction departs from the called germline gene at one end, perhaps through a read error. This chain connects TRBV9 to TRBJ1-1, with D perhaps TRBD1 (5 bases). The germline V gene has CDR1 SGDLS and CDR2 YYNGEE. There are 13 residues in the CDR3. The CDR3 sequence is CASSGDPTATTIF. For the CDR3, the DNA is TGTGCCAGCAGCGGAGACCCGACAGCGACCACAATCTTT.

V gene TRBV5-1 combines with J gene TRBJ2-3; perhaps TRBD2 as D (7 bases). This CDR3 has 16 amino acids. Deletions cut 4 bases from V and 0 bases from J, with 15 bases between. The germline V gene has CDR1 SGHRS and CDR2 YFSETQ. CDR3 in amino acids: CASSLGRGGSTDTQYF. The CDR3 DNA follows: TGCGCCAGCAGCCTTGGGCGCGGGGGCAGCACAGATACGCAGTATTTT.

This clone was detected a few times. The gene calls are TRBV5-5 and TRBJ1-6; 11 nucleotides line up with TRBD1. The trim removed 4 bases at V and 0 bases at J, leaving 9 bases unmatched. Germline V gene lookup returns CDR1 SGHKS and CDR2 YYEKEE (reference sequence). This CDR3 is 19 amino acids long. The CDR3 region is CASSQSRDRGSSYNSPLHF. The CDR3, as DNA: TGTGCCAGCAGCCAATCTCGGGACAGGGGGAGCTCCTATAATTCACCCCTCCACTTT.

This clone was seen only a few times. V gene TRBV7-8 combines with J gene TRBJ1-2; 9 bases agree with TRBD1. The CDR3 has 16 amino acids. V gave up 4 bases and J gave up 13 bases; unmatched junction bases: 19. From germline, CDR1 is SGHVS and CDR2 FQNEAQ. The CDR3 reads CASSSISGQGPLGATF. CDR3 nucleotides: TGTGCCAGCAGCTCGATTTCGGGACAGGGCCCGTTGGGTGCCACCTTC.

CDR3 sequence: CASSLAGLGTEAFF. In nucleotides, the CDR3 is TGTGCCAGCAGTTTGGCAGGGCTGGGCACTGAAGCTTTCTTT. V gene TRBV27 combines with J gene TRBJ1-1; a possible D gene is TRBD1 (5 bases). From germline, CDR1 is MNHEY and CDR2 SMNVEV (reference sequence). Trimming left V 3 bases short and J 4 bases short, with 12 bases between. This CDR3 has 14 residues.

V is TRBV5-6 and J is TRBJ2-5; D not certain. The germline CDR1 and CDR2 sequences are SGHDT and YYEEEE. The CDR3 contains 13 residues. Trimming shortened V by 3 bases and J by 5 bases, and 11 bases separated the two germline ends. DNA for the CDR3: TGTGCCAGCAGCTATGTGGGCCGGGAGACCCAGTACTTC. This sequence encodes CASSYVGRETQYF.

The chain is built from TRBV2 and TRBJ2-4, with TRBD1 identical over 7 bases. The trim removed 8 bases at V and 0 bases at J, leaving 7 bases unmatched. The CDR3 contains 15 residues. Germline V gene sequence: CDR1 SNHLY, CDR2 FYNNEI. CDR3 in amino acids: CASERTGLAKNIQYF. CDR3 nucleotides: TGTGCCAGCGAAAGGACAGGACTAGCCAAAAACATTCAGTACTTC.

V usage is TRBV6-5 and J usage is TRBJ1-6; maybe TRBD1 (6 bases). Germline V gene data show CDR1 as MNHEY and CDR2 as SVGAGI. Deletions cut 6 bases from V and 9 bases from J, with 15 bases between. The CDR3 covers 14 residues. The CDR3 here is CASRITGNGSPLHF. The CDR3 DNA sequence: TGTGCCAGCAGGATAACAGGGAACGGTTCACCCCTCCACTTT.

This clone was seen once. The chain uses TRBV9 and TRBJ1-2; maybe TRBD1 (6 bases). The CDR3 has 15 amino acids. Germline-derived CDR1 and CDR2 are SGDLS and YYNGEE. With 3 bases removed from V and 2 bases from J, the gap between germline ends came to 14 bases. CDR3 DNA sequence: TGTGCCAGCAGCGGGGCGGGGGGCCGGAACTATGGCTACACCTTC. Protein sequence: CASSGAGGRNYGYTF.

CDR3 protein: CASSLQGNQPQHF. For the CDR3, the DNA is TGTGCCAGCAGCTTGCAGGGGAATCAGCCCCAGCATTTT. This chain connects TRBV7-6 to TRBJ1-5; D is perhaps TRBD1 (6 bases). The CDR3 sequence is 13 residues long. From germline, CDR1 is SGHVS and CDR2 FNYEAQ. Trimming removed 3 bases from V and 4 bases from J, with 7 bases in between. The whole variable domain, remainder taken from reference TRBV7-6 and TRBJ1-5, is GAGVSQSPRYKVTKRGQDVALRCDPISGHVSLYWYRQALGQGPEFLTYFNYEAQQDKSGLPNDRFSAERPEGSISTLTIQRTEQRDSAMYRCASSLQGNQPQHFGDGTRLSIL.

The chain carries TRBV5-5 and TRBJ1-1; D not resolved. The CDR3 spans 16 residues. V shed 2 bases and J shed 1 base, with 15 bases lying between them. Germline loops: CDR1 SGHKS, CDR2 YYEKEE (reference sequence). The CDR3 bases are TGTGCCAGCAGCTTATATGTTGGCGGCCCGAACACTGAAGCTTTCTTT. This gives the protein CASSLYVGGPNTEAFF. The whole variable domain, filled in from reference TRBV5-5 and TRBJ1-1, reads DAGVTQSPTHLIKTRGQQVTLRCSPISGHKSVSWYQQVLGQGPQFIFQYYEKEERGRGNFPDRFSARQFPNYSSELNVNALLLGDSALYLCASSLYVGGPNTEAFFGQGTRLTVV.

The V call is TRBV30, the J call TRBJ2-5, with 10 nucleotides matching TRBD2. Germline lookup yields CDR1 GTSNPN and CDR2 SVGIG (reference sequence). The V gene end was trimmed by 0 bases and the J gene end by 0 bases; junction bases not matched to a gene: 10. The CDR3 is made up of 18 amino acids. CDR3 sequence (DNA): TGTGCCTGGAGTGTACCCCAACTAGCGGGGTCTCACCAAGAGACCCAGTACTTC. It yields the protein CAWSVPQLAGSHQETQYF.

V and J are TRBV7-2 and TRBJ1-2; 12 positions agree with TRBD1. Germline CDR1 and CDR2: SGHTA and FQGNSA. This CDR3 region has 17 residues. J was trimmed by 2 bases and V by 0 bases; bases with no gene match: 4. In nucleotides, the CDR3 is TGTGCCAGCAGCTTAGCCCCGGGACAGGGGGCAAACTATGGCTACACCTTC. It is translated as CASSLAPGQGANYGYTF.

V is TRBV25-1 and J is TRBJ2-1, with D possibly matching TRBD1 (6 bases). V lost 1 base to trimming and J lost 6 bases, with 13 bases between them. In germline, CDR1 is MGHDK, CDR2 SYGVNS. This CDR3 has 15 residues. The CDR3 protein is CASSELQGVGNEQFF. The CDR3 DNA is TGTGCCAGCAGTGAATTACAGGGAGTGGGCAATGAGCAGTTCTTC.

A word on this clone: The junction and the germline gene differ at one end; a read error may be behind it. The chain carries TRBV20-1 and TRBJ1-4; no definite D call. The germline V gene encodes CDR1 DFQATT and CDR2 SNEGSKA (reference sequence). The CDR3 has 9 amino acids. The CDR3 sequence: CSASHPRVF. CDR3 bases: TGCAGTGCTAGCCATCCGAGGGTTTTT.

This sequence joins TRBV6-5 and TRBJ1-1; 10 nucleotides match TRBD1. Germline-derived CDR1 and CDR2 are MNHEY and SVGAGI. V lost 6 bases and J lost 5; bases outside the gene matches: 9. This CDR3 comprises 15 residues. CDR3 nucleotide sequence: TGTGCCAGCAGGGAGACAGGGGGCGCGGGTACTGAAGCTTTCTTT. As protein: CASRETGGAGTEAFF.

The chain employs TRBV5-1 and TRBJ2-3; D perhaps matches TRBD2 (6 bases). The CDR3 contains 15 residues. V was pared by 7 bases and J by 1 base, with 16 bases between. Germline CDR1 is SGHRS and CDR2 is YFSETQ. CDR3 nucleotide sequence: TGCGCCAGCCGACCCCGAGGGGAGGGCACAGATACGCAGTATTTT. Translated, it gives CASRPRGEGTDTQYF.

This rearrangement joins TRBV7-8 to TRBJ1-1, with 10 nucleotides matching TRBD1. J was trimmed by 0 bases and V by 4 bases; bases with no gene match: 8. CDR1 and CDR2 from the germline V gene are SGHVS and FQNEAQ. The CDR3 extends over 17 amino acids. This CDR3 is CASSSRQGASMNTEAFF. CDR3 in DNA: TGTGCCAGCAGCTCACGACAGGGGGCCAGCATGAACACTGAAGCTTTCTTT.

The J gene is TRBJ1-2, the V gene TRBV5-6; TRBD1 might be the D (6 bases). CDR1 and CDR2 (germline): SGHDT, YYEEEE. The CDR3 has 12 residues. V lost 1 base and J 7 bases, leaving 8 bases between the germline ends. The chain's CDR3 is CASSLTGSGYTF. The DNA for the CDR3 is TGTGCCAGCAGCTTGACAGGGTCTGGCTACACCTTC.

The chain combines TRBV5-1 with TRBJ2-5; perhaps TRBD1 as D (5 bases). This CDR3 comprises 15 residues. Germline CDR1 reads SGHRS; CDR2 reads YFSETQ. The V and J ends lost 1 base and 4 bases respectively, with 14 bases between them. This CDR3 reads CASSLYRPGRETQYF. In nucleotides, the CDR3 is TGCGCCAGCAGCTTGTACAGGCCCGGAAGAGAGACCCAGTACTTC. Together with reference TRBV5-1 and TRBJ2-5, the CDR3 gives the full variable domain: KAGVTQTPRYLIKTRGQQVTLSCSPISGHRSVSWYQQTPGQGLQFLFEYFSETQRNKGNFPGRFSGRQFSNSRSEMNVSTLELGDSALYLCASSLYRPGRETQYFGPGTRLLVL.

The chain combines TRBV7-2 with TRBJ1-2, with TRBD1 matching over 9 bases. Germline CDR1 and CDR2: SGHTA and FQGNSA. Trimming removed 5 bases from V and 5 bases from J; junction bases left unmatched: 9. This CDR3 is 15 amino acids long. The CDR3 protein is CASSPQQGAEYGYTF. The CDR3 bases are TGTGCCAGCAGCCCCCAACAGGGGGCGGAATATGGCTACACCTTC.

This clone came up once. The chain uses TRBV21-1 and TRBJ1-2; the DNA was not compared with TRBD1, the D call given in the table. TRBV21-1 is designated a pseudogene. The CDR3 extends over 18 amino acids. As DNA, the CDR3 is TGTGCCAGCAGCAACCCACCGGGACAGGGGGATATGGCTTATGGCTACACCTTC. It specifies CASSNPPGQGDMAYGYTF.

The CDR3 is CASSPISRGQVSGNTIYF. As DNA, the CDR3 is TGTGCCAGCTCACCTATATCCCGAGGACAGGTCTCTGGAAACACCATATATTTT. The rearrangement links TRBV18 to TRBJ1-3; TRBD1 matches at 7 bases. V was clipped by 3 bases and J by 0 bases; unmatched bases: 11. Looked up from germline, CDR1 is KGHSH and CDR2 is LQKENI. The CDR3 has 18 amino acids.

The chain joins TRBV11-3 to TRBJ2-3; TRBD1 aligns across 7 bases. After removal of 5 bases from V and 4 bases from J, the junction contained 6 bases not matched to a gene. The length of the CDR3 is 14 residues. The V gene's germline CDR1 is SGHNT and CDR2 YENEEA. CDR3 loop: CASSPSRGSDTQYF. The CDR3 coding sequence is TGTGCCAGCAGCCCAAGCAGGGGGTCAGATACGCAGTATTTT. The variable domain in full, completed from reference TRBV11-3 and TRBJ2-3, reads EAGVVQSPRYKIIEKKQPVAFWCNPISGHNTLYWYLQNLGQGPELLIRYENEEAVDDSQLPKDRFSAERLKGVDSTLKIQPAELGDSAVYLCASSPSRGSDTQYFGPGTRLTVL.

The chain uses TRBV13 and TRBJ2-4; TRBD2 aligns across 7 bases. Germline V gene data show CDR1 as PRHDT and CDR2 as FYEKMQ (reference sequence). V trimming: 5 bases; J trimming: 1 base; junction bases outside the gene matches: 2. The CDR3 has 14 amino acids. This chain's CDR3 is CASSPGGAKNIQYF. CDR3 in DNA: TGTGCCAGCAGCCCCGGGGGGGCCAAAAACATTCAGTACTTC.

The CDR3 loop is CASSQDQGKNEQFF. CDR3 nucleotide sequence: TGCGCCAGCAGCCAAGATCAGGGGAAAAATGAGCAGTTCTTC. This chain links TRBV4-3 with TRBJ2-1; D possibly corresponds to TRBD1 (6 bases). Trimming cost V 0 bases and J 7 bases, with 10 bases left between them. The CDR3 runs to 14 residues. Germline CDR1 is LGHNA and CDR2 is YSLEER.